The 21 T cell receptor beta chains below were found in one sample sequenced in a study of spatial heterogeneity in lung cancer. General study findings and limits: The number of expanded tumor alpha and beta chains correlated with mutation number.

TCRdb redid the calling of the 5' RACE reads with MiXCR, one entry per CDR3 protein. The sample comprises about 3,900 distinct CDR3 sequences, about a tenth of which are singletons, and about 15% rests with the top ten. Time point denoted: sample taken at primary tumor resection. These TCRs' antigens remain unknown. The sequences come from lung tumor tissue, collected at surgery. These receptors came from a female donor with early-stage non-small cell lung cancer.

Only a few counts were recorded for this clonotype. The chain combines TRBV4-2 with TRBJ2-2; TRBD1 is a possible D gene (5 bases). Germline values: CDR1 LGHNA, CDR2 YNFKEQ. V gave up 0 bases and J gave up 2 bases, with 7 bases separating them. The CDR3 length is 15 residues. CDR3: CASSQERGNTGELFF. For the CDR3, the DNA is TGTGCCAGCAGCCAAGAAAGGGGTAACACCGGGGAGCTGTTTTTT.

The CDR3 DNA reads as TGTGCCAGCAGCCAAGCGCAAACCAAAAATGAGCAGTTCTTC. Translating gives CASSQAQTKNEQFF. The chain carries TRBV3-1 and TRBJ2-1; no clear D. V dropped 1 base and J dropped 7 bases, with 11 bases sitting between them. The CDR3 sequence is 14 residues long. Germline V gene data show CDR1 as LGHDT and CDR2 as YNNKEL (reference sequence).

This clonotype is labeled as medium-sized. The rearrangement links TRBV7-9 to TRBJ2-2; the D call may be TRBD1 or TRBD2 (5 bases each). The V and J ends lost 7 bases and 0 bases respectively, with 9 bases between them. Germline CDR1 is SEHNR and CDR2 is FQNEAQ (reference sequence). The CDR3 spans 14 residues. The CDR3 region is CASIGGSNTGELFF. The CDR3 DNA is TGTGCCAGCATTGGGGGATCGAACACCGGGGAGCTGTTTTTT.

By share of the sample, this clonotype is medium-sized. This chain joins TRBV7-2 and TRBJ2-5, with 7 bases aligning to TRBD1. This CDR3 has 15 residues. V shed 1 base, J shed 2 bases, and the junction held 4 bases outside the gene matches. In germline, CDR1 is SGHTA, CDR2 FQGNSA. The CDR3 region is CASSLVDRAQETQYF. The CDR3 DNA reads as TGTGCCAGCAGCTTAGTCGACAGGGCTCAAGAGACCCAGTACTTC.

By frequency in the sample, this clonotype is medium-sized. The chain combines TRBV12-3 or TRBV12-4 with TRBJ2-3; D is undetermined. This CDR3 has 13 amino acids. The ends were cut back, 5 bases at V and 9 bases at J, with 15 bases in the middle. The DNA of the CDR3 is TGTGCCAGCAGTCTCCGGGCAGACGGGACGCAGTATTTT. This encodes CASSLRADGTQYF.

This clonotype is labeled as medium-sized. The chain carries TRBV30 and TRBJ2-7, with TRBD2 matching 8 bases. Germline assignment: CDR1 GTSNPN and CDR2 SVGIG (reference sequence). Trimming cost V 2 bases and J 2 bases; bases outside gene matches: 8. This CDR3 spans 15 amino acids. The chain's CDR3 is CAWSYGGAGTYEQYF. CDR3 DNA: TGTGCCTGGAGTTACGGGGGGGCCGGGACCTACGAGCAGTACTTC.

By share, this clonotype counts as medium-sized. The gene calls are TRBV7-8 and TRBJ1-2; D might be TRBD1 (6 bases). The ends were cut back, 0 bases at V and 1 base at J, with 15 bases in the middle. Per germline, CDR1 SGHVS and CDR2 FQNEAQ. This CDR3 has 17 amino acids. CDR3 DNA sequence: TGTGCCAGCAGCTTAGCAGCACAGGGTACCCTTAACTATGGCTACACCTTC. It encodes CASSLAAQGTLNYGYTF.

This CDR3 is CASSFGGDQPQHF. The CDR3 DNA reads as TGTGCCAGCAGCTTCGGGGGAGATCAGCCCCAGCATTTT. The V and J genes are TRBV12-3 or TRBV12-4 and TRBJ1-5; a weak D match, TRBD1 (5 bases). This CDR3 is built from 13 residues. Trimming pared 6 bases from V and 5 bases from J, leaving 11 bases between.

In its sample, this clonotype ranks as medium-sized. The chain employs TRBV2 and TRBJ2-7, with TRBD1 matching 10 bases. V dropped 6 bases and J dropped 3; count of bases not matched to a gene: 11. The germline gives CDR1 SNHLY, CDR2 FYNNEI. The CDR3 loop spans 16 amino acids. The CDR3 DNA reads as TGTGCCAGCAGCGCCGCCGGGACAGGGGACTTCTACGAGCAGTACTTC. Its translation: CASSAAGTGDFYEQYF. The full variable domain, rest sourced from reference TRBV2 and TRBJ2-7, is EPEVTQTPSHQVTQMGQEVILRCVPISNHLYFYWYRQILGQKVEFLVSFYNNEISEKSEIFDDQFSVERPDGSNFTLKIRSTKLEDSAMYFCASSAAGTGDFYEQYFGPGTRLTVT.

By frequency in the sample, this clonotype is medium-sized. The junction shows a germline mismatch at one end, possibly a read error. The chain employs TRBV12-3 or TRBV12-4 and TRBJ1-6; weak D call: TRBD1 (6 bases). The CDR3 runs to 12 residues. CDR3 in amino acids: CASSQGGAASIF. CDR3 nucleotides: TGTGCCAGCAGCCAAGGGGGGGCAGCTTCGATCTTT.

This clonotype was observed a few times. The chain is built from TRBV6-1 and TRBJ1-5; D is possibly TRBD1 (5 bases). Trimming shortened V by 7 bases and J by 7 bases, and 14 bases separated the two germline ends. This CDR3 contains 13 residues. The germline CDR1 and CDR2 sequences are MNHNS and SASEGT. The CDR3 region is CASIGQPGQPQHF. CDR3 nucleotides: TGTGCCAGCATAGGGCAACCAGGGCAGCCCCAGCATTTT.

The chain couples TRBV7-2 to TRBJ1-4, with TRBD1 matching over 8 bases. The germline V gene has CDR1 SGHTA and CDR2 FQGNSA. This CDR3 has 15 residues. Germline trimming cut 1 base from V and 7 bases from J; bases unmatched to any gene: 5. CDR3 sequence reads: CASSLEAGGGEKLFF. The CDR3 bases are TGTGCCAGCAGCTTAGAGGCAGGGGGCGGTGAAAAACTGTTTTTT.

The chain links TRBV10-2 to TRBJ1-5, with 12 bases identical to TRBD1. The V gene's germline CDR1 is WSHSY and CDR2 SAAADI. Trimming took 2 bases from V and 5 from J; bases not matched to a gene: 7. The CDR3 has 17 residues. CDR3 coding DNA: TGCGCCAGCAGTGAGCCAGGGACAGGGGGCGAGCATCAGCCCCAGCATTTT. This sequence encodes CASSEPGTGGEHQPQHF.

The chain has TRBV28 and TRBJ2-3; no clear D gene. The CDR3 runs to 13 residues. Trimming cost V 6 bases and J 2 bases, with 9 bases left between them. From germline, CDR1 is MDHEN and CDR2 SYDVKM. CDR3 in DNA: TGTGCCAGCAGCCCCCCGATCACAGATACGCAGTATTTT. Protein product: CASSPPITDTQYF. The full variable domain, with the rest looked up from reference TRBV28 and TRBJ2-3, is DVKVTQSSRYLVKRTGEKVFLECVQDMDHENMFWYRQDPGLGLRLIYFSYDVKMKEKGDIPEGYSVSREKKERFSLILESASTNQTSMYLCASSPPITDTQYFGPGTRLTVL.

The chain joins TRBV20-1 to TRBJ1-1; D gene unclear. Germline CDR1 is DFQATT and CDR2 is SNEGSKA (reference sequence). This CDR3 region has 10 residues. The V gene lost 3 bases and the J gene lost 8 bases, with 7 bases spanning the gap. CDR3 loop: CSARDFEAFF. In DNA, the CDR3 is TGCAGTGCTAGGGATTTCGAAGCTTTCTTT.

V usage is TRBV11-2 and J usage is TRBJ2-6, with TRBD1 identical over 7 bases. Germline CDR1 and CDR2: SGHAT and FQNNGV. The CDR3 has 14 residues. V lost 8 bases, J lost 1 base, and 2 bases stayed unmatched. The CDR3 spells CASRQGSGANVLTF. The CDR3 bases are TGTGCCAGCCGACAGGGATCTGGGGCCAACGTCCTGACTTTC. The full variable domain, rest sourced from reference TRBV11-2 and TRBJ2-6, is EAGVAQSPRYKIIEKRQSVAFWCNPISGHATLYWYQQILGQGPKLLIQFQNNGVVDDSQLPKDRFSAERLKGVDSTLKIQPAKLEDSAVYLCASRQGSGANVLTFGAGSRLTVL.

This clonotype qualifies as medium-sized. V gene TRBV5-1 combines with J gene TRBJ1-1, with 9 bases fitting TRBD1. This CDR3 contains 15 residues. Germline-derived CDR1 and CDR2 are SGHRS and YFSETQ. The V segment lost 4 bases and the J segment 10 bases; nucleotides outside the gene matches: 14. CDR3 sequence: CASSPTGQGPFGAFF. CDR3 sequence (DNA): TGCGCCAGCAGCCCGACGGGACAGGGCCCCTTTGGAGCTTTCTTT.

This clonotype is classed as medium-sized (0.01 to 0.1%). The CDR3 DNA sequence: TGTGCCACCAGTGATACCGTCAGAACGAACACCGGGGAGCTGTTTTTT. It yields the protein CATSDTVRTNTGELFF. The V gene is TRBV24-1, the J gene TRBJ2-2, with D uncertain. The CDR3 covers 16 residues. Germline V gene lookup returns CDR1 KGHDR and CDR2 SFDVKD. V lost 3 bases, J lost 0 bases, and 10 bases lay in between.

This clonotype has more than one count but fewer than ten. This chain joins TRBV20-1 and TRBJ1-5; TRBD1 might be the D (5 bases). The CDR3 length is 19 residues. The germline gives CDR1 DFQATT, CDR2 SNEGSKA (reference sequence). Between the trimmed V and J ends, which lost 2 bases and 0 bases, there was a span of 23 bases. The DNA for the CDR3 is TGCAGTGCTAGATACCAAACCCAGGGAGGAACGTATAGCAATCAGCCCCAGCATTTT. It translates to CSARYQTQGGTYSNQPQHF.

Sample share makes this clonotype medium-sized. The rearrangement links TRBV7-9 to TRBJ1-1; D is undetermined. CDR1 and CDR2 from the germline V gene are SEHNR and FQNEAQ (reference sequence). V was clipped by 3 bases and J by 0 bases, with 5 bases between them. The CDR3 runs 13 residues. CDR3 sequence (DNA): TGTGCCAGCAGCTTGACCATGAACACTGAAGCTTTCTTT. It translates to CASSLTMNTEAFF.

In its sample, this clonotype ranks as medium-sized. This chain uses TRBV7-9 with TRBJ1-2, with D tentatively TRBD1 (6 bases). The germline CDR1 and CDR2 sequences are SEHNR and FQNEAQ (reference sequence). V was cut by 4 bases and J by 3 bases, with 24 bases left in between. The CDR3 consists of 18 residues. DNA for the CDR3: TGTGCCAGCAGCTCAATAGGAGTAAACAGGGCGGGGGACTATGGCTACACCTTC. It specifies CASSSIGVNRAGDYGYTF.